Below are 30 T cell receptor beta chains sequenced from a single sample in a study of CD8+CD57+ T cells in acquired aplastic anemia. TCR beta VDJ and CDR3 profiles were obtained from a genomic DNA template. Using its own MiXCR run on the reads, TCRdb lists one record per CDR3 protein. Of some 180,000 distinct CDR3 sequences in the sample, less than 65% were seen once. Patients sequenced had flow cytometry evidence of CD8+CD57+ cell expansion. Sequenced: sorted CD4+, CD8+, or CD8+CD57+ T cells (not recorded which) from PBMCs. The receptors originated from a human donor with aplastic anemia.

The chain recombines TRBV29-1 with TRBJ1-2; D is unresolved. The germline V gene has CDR1 SQVTM and CDR2 ANQGSEA. This CDR3 has 15 amino acids. V gave up 1 base and J gave up 5 bases, with 17 bases separating them. CDR3 sequence (DNA): TGCAGCGTTGAAGTTCCGGGAGCGAGGCCTTATGGCTACACCTTC. It translates to CSVEVPGARPYGYTF. Filled out from reference TRBV29-1 and TRBJ1-2, the complete variable domain reads SAVISQKPSRDICQRGTSLTIQCQVDSQVTMMFWYRQQPGQSLTLIATANQGSEATYESGFVIDKFPISRPNLTFSTLTVSNMSPEDSSIYLCSVEVPGARPYGYTFGSGTRLTVV.

This clonotype was counted ten times or more. The DNA for the CDR3 is TGCAGCGTCCCCCTAGCGAACAATGAGCAGTTCTTC. This codes for CSVPLANNEQFF. The chain employs TRBV29-1 and TRBJ2-1; D might be TRBD2 (6 bases). CDR1 and CDR2 from the germline V gene are SQVTM and ANQGSEA. This CDR3 is 12 amino acids long. Trimming removed 6 bases from V and 5 bases from J, with 11 bases in between.

Regarding this clonotype: One end of the junction is discordant with germline, which a read error may explain. V is TRBV10-2 and J is TRBJ1-5; TRBD1 matches at 7 bases. Germline V CDR1 and CDR2: WSHSY, SAAADI. This CDR3 has 16 amino acids. CDR3 sequence reads: CASKQGLNSPNQPQHF. The CDR3 DNA is TGTGCCAGCAAACAGGGGTTGAATTCACCCAATCAGCCCCAGCATTTT.

This sequence joins TRBV5-1 and TRBJ2-7; TRBD2 aligns across 7 bases. V trimming: 3 bases; J trimming: 2 bases; junction bases outside the gene matches: 5. Germline V lookup: CDR1 SGHRS, CDR2 YFSETQ. The CDR3 loop spans 14 amino acids. In DNA form, the CDR3 reads TGCGCCAGCAGCTGGGGAGGGCAGGCCTACGAGCAGTACTTC. Protein sequence: CASSWGGQAYEQYF.

The rearrangement links TRBV20-1 to TRBJ2-7, with TRBD1 matching over 8 bases. J was trimmed by 0 bases and V by 6 bases; bases with no gene match: 10. This CDR3 has 15 amino acids. Germline V gene sequence: CDR1 DFQATT, CDR2 SNEGSKA (reference sequence). DNA for the CDR3: TGCAGTGCCCGAAGTGGGACAGGTGTCTCCTACGAGCAGTACTTC. Amino acid sequence: CSARSGTGVSYEQYF.

CDR3 residues: CASSFPTAYEQYF. The CDR3 DNA reads TGTGCCAGCAGCTTCCCGACCGCCTACGAGCAGTACTTC. The gene calls are TRBV7-2 and TRBJ2-7; no reliable D call. CDR3 length equals 13 residues. V was cut by 3 bases and J by 2 bases, with 8 bases left in between. From germline, CDR1 is SGHTA and CDR2 FQGNSA. The full variable domain, rest sourced from reference TRBV7-2 and TRBJ2-7, is GAGVSQSPSNKVTEKGKDVELRCDPISGHTALYWYRQSLGQGLEFLIYFQGNSAPDKSGLPSDRFSAERTGGSVSTLTIQRTQQEDSAVYLCASSFPTAYEQYFGPGTRLTVT.

V gene TRBV20-1 combines with J gene TRBJ2-1; 12 nucleotides match TRBD2. V lost 4 bases, J lost 4 bases, and 5 bases stayed unmatched. Germline V lookup: CDR1 DFQATT, CDR2 SNEGSKA (reference sequence). This CDR3 is 15 amino acids long. The chain's CDR3 is CSATITSGGYNEQFF. CDR3 DNA sequence: TGCAGTGCTACCATAACTAGCGGGGGGTACAATGAGCAGTTCTTC.

The chain recombines TRBV24-1 with TRBJ2-3, with 10 bases identical to TRBD1. The trim removed 3 bases at V and 4 bases at J, leaving 6 bases unmatched. This CDR3 contains 16 residues. CDR1 and CDR2 (germline): KGHDR, SFDVKD. This CDR3 reads CATSDADRGGADTQYF. In DNA, the CDR3 is TGTGCCACCAGTGATGCGGACAGGGGGGGTGCAGATACGCAGTATTTT.

This clonotype was recorded many times. The chain employs TRBV5-1 and TRBJ1-2, with D tentatively TRBD1 (5 bases). The CDR3 runs 14 residues. V lost 4 bases and J lost 4, with 14 bases in between. In germline, CDR1 is SGHRS, CDR2 YFSETQ. CDR3 in DNA: TGCGCCAGCAGCCCTGTCTACAGGTCCTATGGCTACACCTTC. Translated: CASSPVYRSYGYTF.

Concerning this clonotype: One end of the junction is discordant with germline, which a read error may explain. The V call is TRBV2, the J call TRBJ1-3; D may be TRBD1 (5 bases). Germline lookup yields CDR1 SNHLY and CDR2 FYNNEI. The CDR3 is 14 amino acids. CDR3 DNA: TGTGCCAGCAGTGAAGCCAGGGATAGAAACACCATGTATTTT. Its protein is CASSEARDRNTMYF.

This clonotype was detected ten times or more. This chain connects TRBV5-1 to TRBJ2-6, with 7 positions matching TRBD2. This CDR3 is 18 amino acids long. V lost 0 bases, J lost 2 bases, and 8 bases stayed unmatched. CDR1 is SGHRS, CDR2 YFSETQ, per germline. The CDR3 DNA reads as TGCGCCAGCAGCTTGGTGGGAGGGACGAAGGCTGGGGCCAACGTCCTGACTTTC. Translated: CASSLVGGTKAGANVLTF. The whole variable domain, filled in from reference TRBV5-1 and TRBJ2-6, reads KAGVTQTPRYLIKTRGQQVTLSCSPISGHRSVSWYQQTPGQGLQFLFEYFSETQRNKGNFPGRFSGRQFSNSRSEMNVSTLELGDSALYLCASSLVGGTKAGANVLTFGAGSRLTVL.

This clonotype was observed many times. The chain recombines TRBV19 with TRBJ1-1; D is unresolved. CDR3 length: 15 amino acids. The germline V gene has CDR1 LNHDA and CDR2 SQIVND (reference sequence). Trimming took off 7 bases at V and 3 bases at J, with 18 bases between the two ends. CDR3 sequence: CASNRGWRTDTEAFF. CDR3 nucleotides: TGTGCCAGTAATCGGGGATGGCGAACGGACACTGAAGCTTTCTTT.

The chain carries TRBV7-6 and TRBJ2-1; D perhaps matches TRBD1 (5 bases). The V end lost 5 bases, the J end lost 3 bases, and 17 bases lay between the germline ends. The CDR3 totals 16 residues. Germline CDR1 reads SGHVS; CDR2 reads FNYEAQ. Here the CDR3 DNA reads TGTGCCAGCAGCCCTGGGGTTACAGGTTACTACAATGAGCAGTTCTTC. It encodes CASSPGVTGYYNEQFF. The full variable domain, in which reference TRBV7-6 and TRBJ2-1 provide the parts outside the CDR3, is GAGVSQSPRYKVTKRGQDVALRCDPISGHVSLYWYRQALGQGPEFLTYFNYEAQQDKSGLPNDRFSAERPEGSISTLTIQRTEQRDSAMYRCASSPGVTGYYNEQFFGPGTRLTVL.

This sequence joins TRBV14 and TRBJ2-1; 12 bases agree with TRBD2. The CDR3 spans 18 residues. Germline assignment: CDR1 SGHDN and CDR2 FVKESK. The CDR3 here is CARVFGLAGGRSINEQFF. CDR3 nucleotides: TGTGCTAGGGTCTTCGGCCTAGCGGGGGGGCGATCTATCAATGAGCAGTTCTTC. The full variable domain, with the rest looked up from reference TRBV14 and TRBJ2-1, is EAGVTQFPSHSVIEKGQTVTLRCDPISGHDNLYWYRRVMGKEIKFLLHFVKESKQDESGMPNNRFLAERTGGTYSTLKVQPAELEDSGVYFCARVFGLAGGRSINEQFFGPGTRLTVL.

The chain combines TRBV7-2 with TRBJ2-2; 9 nucleotides match TRBD1. V lost 2 bases and J lost 3; bases outside the gene matches: 1. CDR3 length equals 15 residues. CDR1 is SGHTA, CDR2 FQGNSA, per germline. The CDR3 reads CASSLRTGDTGELFF. Written as DNA, the CDR3 is TGTGCCAGCAGCTTACGGACAGGGGACACCGGGGAGCTGTTTTTT. Combining the CDR3 with reference TRBV7-2 and TRBJ2-2 gives the whole variable domain GAGVSQSPSNKVTEKGKDVELRCDPISGHTALYWYRQSLGQGLEFLIYFQGNSAPDKSGLPSDRFSAERTGGSVSTLTIQRTQQEDSAVYLCASSLRTGDTGELFFGEGSRLTVL.

The chain joins TRBV15 to TRBJ1-3; D is unclear. CDR1 is LNHNV, CDR2 YYDKDF, per germline (reference sequence). V lost 0 bases and J lost 9, with 12 bases in between. The CDR3 totals 14 residues. CDR3 residues: CATSRDRVEPTIYF. The DNA of the CDR3 is TGTGCCACCAGCAGAGATCGAGTTGAACCCACCATATATTTT.

This clonotype was counted only a few times. The junction differs from germline at one of its ends, possibly a read error. Written as DNA, the CDR3 is TGTGCCAACAGCTTAGTAGGGGATGAGCAGTATTTT. Its translation is CANSLVGDEQYF. The J gene is TRBJ2-3, the V gene TRBV7-6, with D possibly TRBD1 on 5 matching bases. CDR3 length: 12 residues. In germline, CDR1 is SGHVS, CDR2 FNYEAQ. Complete variable domain (other parts from reference TRBV7-6 and TRBJ2-3): GAGVSQSPRYKVTKRGQDVALRCDPISGHVSLYWYRQALGQGPEFLTYFNYEAQQDKSGLPNDRFSAERPEGSISTLTIQRTEQRDSAMYRCANSLVGDEQYFGPGTRLTVL.

The chain combines TRBV7-8 with TRBJ2-1, with 7 bases fitting TRBD1. This CDR3 region has 14 residues. CDR1 and CDR2 from the germline V gene are SGHVS and FQNEAQ. The V segment lost 8 bases and the J segment 2 bases; nucleotides outside the gene matches: 6. The DNA for the CDR3 is TGTGCCAGCTTATTAGGGGGCGCCTACAATGAGCAGTTCTTC. It translates to CASLLGGAYNEQFF.

The sample holds many counts of this clonotype. V and J are TRBV29-1 and TRBJ2-2, with a possible D match to TRBD2 (5 bases). This CDR3 has 13 amino acids. The germline gives CDR1 SQVTM, CDR2 ANQGSEA. Between the trimmed V and J ends, which lost 4 bases and 1 base, there was a span of 7 bases. The CDR3 bases are TGCAGCGTTGTCGGGGAGAACACCGGGGAGCTGTTTTTT. Its protein is CSVVGENTGELFF.

The table lists this clonotype with many counts. The genes are TRBV7-9 and TRBJ2-1; 7 bases align to TRBD1. The junction had 4 bases not matched to a gene; V was cut back by 5 bases and J by 9 bases. This CDR3 is 12 amino acids long. Germline CDR1 is SEHNR and CDR2 is FQNEAQ (reference sequence). The chain's CDR3 is CASSRQGSEQFF. CDR3 nucleotide sequence: TGTGCCAGCAGCCGACAGGGAAGTGAGCAGTTCTTC.

This clonotype was seen ten or more times. The chain couples TRBV4-1 to TRBJ1-6; TRBD1 aligns across 9 bases. Germline V lookup: CDR1 MGHRA, CDR2 YSYEKL. V lost 4 bases to trimming and J lost 8 bases; unmatched junction nucleotides: 3. CDR3 length equals 14 residues. The CDR3 bases are TGCGCCAGCAGCCGGAGACAGGGGGATTCACCCCTCCACTTT. Translated, it gives CASSRRQGDSPLHF.

This clonotype was picked up many times. The chain carries TRBV3-1 and TRBJ2-7; D uncertain. The V end lost 1 base, the J end lost 5 bases, and 6 bases lay between the germline ends. Germline CDR1 and CDR2: LGHDT and YNNKEL (reference sequence). This CDR3 has 12 amino acids. The chain's CDR3 is CASSQVSDEQYF. The CDR3 DNA is TGTGCCAGCAGCCAAGTGTCGGACGAGCAGTACTTC.

The chain employs TRBV7-9 and TRBJ2-5; the match to TRBD1 covers 7 bases. CDR3 length: 13 amino acids. Trimming removed 8 bases from V and 4 bases from J; junction bases left unmatched: 7. The V gene's germline CDR1 is SEHNR and CDR2 FQNEAQ (reference sequence). The CDR3 protein is CASADRVGETQYF. The CDR3 nucleotides are TGTGCCAGCGCCGACAGGGTTGGAGAGACCCAGTACTTC.

The V and J genes are TRBV4-3 and TRBJ1-5; D remains unclear. Germline CDR1 is LGHNA and CDR2 is YSLEER. The CDR3 consists of 15 residues. The V end was cut by 0 bases, the J end by 7 bases, with 13 bases between. CDR3 amino acids: CASSQEAEGSQPQHF. For the CDR3, the DNA is TGCGCCAGCAGCCAAGAGGCGGAGGGCAGCCAGCCCCAGCATTTT.

The table lists this clonotype with a few counts. This CDR3 is CSASDRQGGYSPLHF. The CDR3 region has the DNA TGCAGTGCTAGCGATAGACAGGGGGGGTATTCACCCCTCCACTTT. The rearrangement links TRBV20-1 to TRBJ1-6; TRBD1 agrees at 9 bases. This CDR3 has 15 residues. Germline assignment: CDR1 DFQATT and CDR2 SNEGSKA (reference sequence). V was pared by 3 bases and J by 8 bases, with 8 bases of the junction left unmatched.

In its sample, this clonotype was seen many times. The chain has TRBV7-8 and TRBJ2-5; TRBD1 aligns across 11 bases. J gave up 3 bases and V 5 bases, and 8 bases lay outside the gene matches. Germline V gene sequence: CDR1 SGHVS, CDR2 FQNEAQ. The CDR3 spans 16 residues. The CDR3 loop reads CASSQRTGGAKETQYF. The CDR3 DNA reads TGTGCCAGCAGCCAGCGGACAGGGGGCGCAAAAGAGACCCAGTACTTC.

The chain has TRBV2 and TRBJ1-5, with unresolved D. With 5 bases removed from V and 2 bases from J, the gap between germline ends came to 10 bases. CDR3 size: 14 residues. Germline lookup yields CDR1 SNHLY and CDR2 FYNNEI. The CDR3 sequence is CASSRSRGNQPQHF. CDR3 bases: TGTGCCAGCAGTCGCTCTCGGGGCAATCAGCCCCAGCATTTT.

This clonotype was found many times. The V and J genes are TRBV7-8 and TRBJ2-1; 7 bases match TRBD2. The CDR3 length is 14 residues. V was pared by 4 bases and J by 8 bases, with 8 bases of the junction left unmatched. Germline assignment: CDR1 SGHVS and CDR2 FQNEAQ. This CDR3 is CASSSRVGGDEQFF. In DNA, the CDR3 is TGTGCCAGCAGCTCCCGGGTGGGGGGGGATGAGCAGTTCTTC.

This chain connects TRBV15 to TRBJ2-7; D might be TRBD2 (5 bases). Trimming removed 3 bases from V and 3 bases from J, with 12 bases in between. The length of the CDR3 is 14 residues. Looked up from germline, CDR1 is LNHNV and CDR2 is YYDKDF (reference sequence). The CDR3 DNA reads as TGTGCCACCAGCAGGAATAGGGAGTTCTACGAGCAGTACTTC. Residues: CATSRNREFYEQYF.

The chain joins TRBV5-1 to TRBJ2-3, with TRBD1 matching over 9 bases. Germline trimming cut 0 bases from V and 3 bases from J; bases unmatched to any gene: 5. This CDR3 spans 16 amino acids. Germline values: CDR1 SGHRS, CDR2 YFSETQ. The CDR3 sequence: CASSLGGQGYTDTQYF. For the CDR3, the DNA is TGCGCCAGCAGCTTGGGGGGACAGGGTTATACAGATACGCAGTATTTT. Variable domain in full (rest from reference TRBV5-1 and TRBJ2-3): KAGVTQTPRYLIKTRGQQVTLSCSPISGHRSVSWYQQTPGQGLQFLFEYFSETQRNKGNFPGRFSGRQFSNSRSEMNVSTLELGDSALYLCASSLGGQGYTDTQYFGPGTRLTVL.